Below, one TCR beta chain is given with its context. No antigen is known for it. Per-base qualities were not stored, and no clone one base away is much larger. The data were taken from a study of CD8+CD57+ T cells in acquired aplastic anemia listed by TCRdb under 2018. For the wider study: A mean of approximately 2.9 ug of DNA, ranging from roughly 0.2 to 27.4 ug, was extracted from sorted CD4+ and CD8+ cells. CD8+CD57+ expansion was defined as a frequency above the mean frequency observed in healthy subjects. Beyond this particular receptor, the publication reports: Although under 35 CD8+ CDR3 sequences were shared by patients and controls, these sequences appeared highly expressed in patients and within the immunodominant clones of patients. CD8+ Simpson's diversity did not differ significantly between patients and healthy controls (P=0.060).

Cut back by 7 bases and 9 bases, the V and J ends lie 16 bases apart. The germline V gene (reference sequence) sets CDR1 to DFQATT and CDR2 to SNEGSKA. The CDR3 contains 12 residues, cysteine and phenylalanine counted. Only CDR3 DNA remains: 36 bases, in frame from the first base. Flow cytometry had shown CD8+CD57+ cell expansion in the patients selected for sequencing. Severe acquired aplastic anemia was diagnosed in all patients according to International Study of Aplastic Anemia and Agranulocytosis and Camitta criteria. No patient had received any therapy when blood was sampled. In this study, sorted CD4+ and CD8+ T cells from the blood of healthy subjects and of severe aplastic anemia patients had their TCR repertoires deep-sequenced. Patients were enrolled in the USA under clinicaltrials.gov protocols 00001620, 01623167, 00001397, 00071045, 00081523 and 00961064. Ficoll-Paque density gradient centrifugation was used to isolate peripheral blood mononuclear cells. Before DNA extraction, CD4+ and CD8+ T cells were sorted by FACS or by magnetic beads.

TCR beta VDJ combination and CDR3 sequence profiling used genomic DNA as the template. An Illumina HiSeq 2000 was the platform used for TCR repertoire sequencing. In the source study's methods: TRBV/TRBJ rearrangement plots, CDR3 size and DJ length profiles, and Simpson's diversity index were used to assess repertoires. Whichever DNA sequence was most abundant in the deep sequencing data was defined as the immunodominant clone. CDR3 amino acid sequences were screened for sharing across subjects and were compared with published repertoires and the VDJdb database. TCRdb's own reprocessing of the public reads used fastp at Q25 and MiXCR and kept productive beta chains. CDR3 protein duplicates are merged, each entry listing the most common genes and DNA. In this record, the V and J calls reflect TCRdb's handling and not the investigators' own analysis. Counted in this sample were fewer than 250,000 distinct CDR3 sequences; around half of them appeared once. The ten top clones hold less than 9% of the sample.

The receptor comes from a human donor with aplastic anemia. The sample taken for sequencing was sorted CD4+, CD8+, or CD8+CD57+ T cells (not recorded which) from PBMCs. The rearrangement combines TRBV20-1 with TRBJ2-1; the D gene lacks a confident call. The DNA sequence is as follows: TGCAGTGATGCACCTCCCTCGGGTGAGCAGTTCTTC. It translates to CSDAPPSGEQFF.